This T cell receptor beta chain was found in a study of T cell responses to AZD1222 COVID-19 vaccine. Study-wide points: In all cases, repertoires were sampled only after the peak T cell response. Donors were chiefly white British, with a greater number of females, and clonal diversity was perhaps underestimated.

J was trimmed by 13 bases and V by 3 bases; bases with no gene match: 12. CDR3 length: 15 residues. Germline values: CDR1 SGHVS, CDR2 FQNEAQ. Only in-frame clones appear in the TCRdb table, and some are missing; sequencing was by immunoSEQ multiplex PCR. Seen here are 99,000 or so clones, about 85% observed once, and the top ten hold around 3.2%. On this clone: Its antigen is still unknown.

The rearrangement links TRBV7-8 to TRBJ2-1, with TRBD2 identical over 10 bases. The sequence came from an adult in good health. Sequenced material: peripheral blood, taken on day 0 of AZD1222 vaccination. The CDR3 loop reads CASSLTSGPTMSQFF. The CDR3 DNA reads as TGTGCCAGCAGCTTGACTAGCGGGCCCACAATGAGTCAGTTCTTC.